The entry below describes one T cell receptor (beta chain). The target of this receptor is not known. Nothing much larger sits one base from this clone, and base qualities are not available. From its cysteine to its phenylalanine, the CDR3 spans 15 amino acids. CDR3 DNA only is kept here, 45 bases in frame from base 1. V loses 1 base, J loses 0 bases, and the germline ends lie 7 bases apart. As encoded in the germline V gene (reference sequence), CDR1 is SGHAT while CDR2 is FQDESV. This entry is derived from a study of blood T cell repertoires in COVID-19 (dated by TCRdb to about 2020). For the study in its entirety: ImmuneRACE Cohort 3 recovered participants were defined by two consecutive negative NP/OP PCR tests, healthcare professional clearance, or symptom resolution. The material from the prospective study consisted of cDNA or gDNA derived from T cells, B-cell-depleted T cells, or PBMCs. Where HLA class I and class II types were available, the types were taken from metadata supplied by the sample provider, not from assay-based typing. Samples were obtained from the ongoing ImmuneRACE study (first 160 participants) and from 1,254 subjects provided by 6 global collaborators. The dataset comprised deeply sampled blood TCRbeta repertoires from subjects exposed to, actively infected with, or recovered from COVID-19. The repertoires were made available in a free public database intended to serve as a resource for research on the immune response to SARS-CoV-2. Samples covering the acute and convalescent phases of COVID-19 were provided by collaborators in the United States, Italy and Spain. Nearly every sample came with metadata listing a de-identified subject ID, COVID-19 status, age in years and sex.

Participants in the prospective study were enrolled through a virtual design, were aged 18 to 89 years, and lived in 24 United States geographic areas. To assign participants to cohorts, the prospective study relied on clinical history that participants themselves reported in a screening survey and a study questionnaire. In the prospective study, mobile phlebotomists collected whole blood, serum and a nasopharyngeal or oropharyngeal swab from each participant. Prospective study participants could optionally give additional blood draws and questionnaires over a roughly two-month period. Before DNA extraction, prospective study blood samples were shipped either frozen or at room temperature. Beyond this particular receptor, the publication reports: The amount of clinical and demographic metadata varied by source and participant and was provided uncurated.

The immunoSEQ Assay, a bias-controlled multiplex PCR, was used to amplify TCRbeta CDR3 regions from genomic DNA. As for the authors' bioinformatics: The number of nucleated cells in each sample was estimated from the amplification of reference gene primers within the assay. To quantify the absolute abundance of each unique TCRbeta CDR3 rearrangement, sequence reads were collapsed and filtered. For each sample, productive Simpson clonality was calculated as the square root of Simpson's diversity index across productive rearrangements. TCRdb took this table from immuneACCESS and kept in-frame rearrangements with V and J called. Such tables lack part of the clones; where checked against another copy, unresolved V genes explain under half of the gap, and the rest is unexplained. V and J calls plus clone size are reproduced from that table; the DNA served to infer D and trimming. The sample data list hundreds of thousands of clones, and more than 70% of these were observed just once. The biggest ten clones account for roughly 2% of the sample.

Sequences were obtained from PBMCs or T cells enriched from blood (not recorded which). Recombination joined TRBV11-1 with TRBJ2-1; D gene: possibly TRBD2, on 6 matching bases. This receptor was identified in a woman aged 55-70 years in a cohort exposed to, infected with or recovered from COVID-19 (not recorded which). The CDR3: CASSLVGSSYNEQFF. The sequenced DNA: TGTGCCAGCAGCTTAGTCGGGAGCTCCTACAATGAGCAGTTCTTC.